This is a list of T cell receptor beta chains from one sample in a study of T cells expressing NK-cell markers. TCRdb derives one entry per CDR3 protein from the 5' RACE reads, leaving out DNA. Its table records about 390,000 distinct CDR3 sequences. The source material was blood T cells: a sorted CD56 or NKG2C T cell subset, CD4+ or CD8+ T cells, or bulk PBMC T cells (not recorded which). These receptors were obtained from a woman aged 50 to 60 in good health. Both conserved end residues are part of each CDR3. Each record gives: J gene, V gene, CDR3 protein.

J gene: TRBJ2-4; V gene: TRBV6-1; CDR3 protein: CASTAGSAKNIQYF
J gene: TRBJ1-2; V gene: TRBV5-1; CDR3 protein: CASSTGQGADYGYTF
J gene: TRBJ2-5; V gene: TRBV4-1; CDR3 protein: CASSQGGLAGRGETQYF
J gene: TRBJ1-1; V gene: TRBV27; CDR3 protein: CASTPRLGRTEAFF
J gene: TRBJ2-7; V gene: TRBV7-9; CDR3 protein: CASSLDSAGGYEQYF
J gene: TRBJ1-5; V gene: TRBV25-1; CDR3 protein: CASSDPRANQPQHF
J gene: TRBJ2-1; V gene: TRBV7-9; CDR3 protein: CASSRILGGMNEQFF
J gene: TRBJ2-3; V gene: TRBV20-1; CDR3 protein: CSGSETTGRADTQYF
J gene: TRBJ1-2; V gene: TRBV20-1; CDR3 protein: CSASFGAEYGYTF
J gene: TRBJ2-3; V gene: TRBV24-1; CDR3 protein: CATSGETSGKTDTQYF
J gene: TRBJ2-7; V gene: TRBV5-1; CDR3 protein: CASRRTGTSFDEQYF
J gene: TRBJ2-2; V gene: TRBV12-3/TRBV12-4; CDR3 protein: CASRREGLRELFF
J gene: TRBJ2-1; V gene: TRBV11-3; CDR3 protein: CASSFLKSEQFF
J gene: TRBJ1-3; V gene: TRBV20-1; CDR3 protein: CSARASISGNTIYF
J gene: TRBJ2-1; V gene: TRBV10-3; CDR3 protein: CAITSGGRPYNEQFF
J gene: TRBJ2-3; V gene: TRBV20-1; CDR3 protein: CSAIGASGSPTDTQYF
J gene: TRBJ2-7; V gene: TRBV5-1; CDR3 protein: CASSLPRLAGGEHEQYF
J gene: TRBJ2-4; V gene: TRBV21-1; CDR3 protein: CASSLAGTSGRKQNIQYF
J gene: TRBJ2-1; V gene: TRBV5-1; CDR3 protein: CASSLVGSREFF